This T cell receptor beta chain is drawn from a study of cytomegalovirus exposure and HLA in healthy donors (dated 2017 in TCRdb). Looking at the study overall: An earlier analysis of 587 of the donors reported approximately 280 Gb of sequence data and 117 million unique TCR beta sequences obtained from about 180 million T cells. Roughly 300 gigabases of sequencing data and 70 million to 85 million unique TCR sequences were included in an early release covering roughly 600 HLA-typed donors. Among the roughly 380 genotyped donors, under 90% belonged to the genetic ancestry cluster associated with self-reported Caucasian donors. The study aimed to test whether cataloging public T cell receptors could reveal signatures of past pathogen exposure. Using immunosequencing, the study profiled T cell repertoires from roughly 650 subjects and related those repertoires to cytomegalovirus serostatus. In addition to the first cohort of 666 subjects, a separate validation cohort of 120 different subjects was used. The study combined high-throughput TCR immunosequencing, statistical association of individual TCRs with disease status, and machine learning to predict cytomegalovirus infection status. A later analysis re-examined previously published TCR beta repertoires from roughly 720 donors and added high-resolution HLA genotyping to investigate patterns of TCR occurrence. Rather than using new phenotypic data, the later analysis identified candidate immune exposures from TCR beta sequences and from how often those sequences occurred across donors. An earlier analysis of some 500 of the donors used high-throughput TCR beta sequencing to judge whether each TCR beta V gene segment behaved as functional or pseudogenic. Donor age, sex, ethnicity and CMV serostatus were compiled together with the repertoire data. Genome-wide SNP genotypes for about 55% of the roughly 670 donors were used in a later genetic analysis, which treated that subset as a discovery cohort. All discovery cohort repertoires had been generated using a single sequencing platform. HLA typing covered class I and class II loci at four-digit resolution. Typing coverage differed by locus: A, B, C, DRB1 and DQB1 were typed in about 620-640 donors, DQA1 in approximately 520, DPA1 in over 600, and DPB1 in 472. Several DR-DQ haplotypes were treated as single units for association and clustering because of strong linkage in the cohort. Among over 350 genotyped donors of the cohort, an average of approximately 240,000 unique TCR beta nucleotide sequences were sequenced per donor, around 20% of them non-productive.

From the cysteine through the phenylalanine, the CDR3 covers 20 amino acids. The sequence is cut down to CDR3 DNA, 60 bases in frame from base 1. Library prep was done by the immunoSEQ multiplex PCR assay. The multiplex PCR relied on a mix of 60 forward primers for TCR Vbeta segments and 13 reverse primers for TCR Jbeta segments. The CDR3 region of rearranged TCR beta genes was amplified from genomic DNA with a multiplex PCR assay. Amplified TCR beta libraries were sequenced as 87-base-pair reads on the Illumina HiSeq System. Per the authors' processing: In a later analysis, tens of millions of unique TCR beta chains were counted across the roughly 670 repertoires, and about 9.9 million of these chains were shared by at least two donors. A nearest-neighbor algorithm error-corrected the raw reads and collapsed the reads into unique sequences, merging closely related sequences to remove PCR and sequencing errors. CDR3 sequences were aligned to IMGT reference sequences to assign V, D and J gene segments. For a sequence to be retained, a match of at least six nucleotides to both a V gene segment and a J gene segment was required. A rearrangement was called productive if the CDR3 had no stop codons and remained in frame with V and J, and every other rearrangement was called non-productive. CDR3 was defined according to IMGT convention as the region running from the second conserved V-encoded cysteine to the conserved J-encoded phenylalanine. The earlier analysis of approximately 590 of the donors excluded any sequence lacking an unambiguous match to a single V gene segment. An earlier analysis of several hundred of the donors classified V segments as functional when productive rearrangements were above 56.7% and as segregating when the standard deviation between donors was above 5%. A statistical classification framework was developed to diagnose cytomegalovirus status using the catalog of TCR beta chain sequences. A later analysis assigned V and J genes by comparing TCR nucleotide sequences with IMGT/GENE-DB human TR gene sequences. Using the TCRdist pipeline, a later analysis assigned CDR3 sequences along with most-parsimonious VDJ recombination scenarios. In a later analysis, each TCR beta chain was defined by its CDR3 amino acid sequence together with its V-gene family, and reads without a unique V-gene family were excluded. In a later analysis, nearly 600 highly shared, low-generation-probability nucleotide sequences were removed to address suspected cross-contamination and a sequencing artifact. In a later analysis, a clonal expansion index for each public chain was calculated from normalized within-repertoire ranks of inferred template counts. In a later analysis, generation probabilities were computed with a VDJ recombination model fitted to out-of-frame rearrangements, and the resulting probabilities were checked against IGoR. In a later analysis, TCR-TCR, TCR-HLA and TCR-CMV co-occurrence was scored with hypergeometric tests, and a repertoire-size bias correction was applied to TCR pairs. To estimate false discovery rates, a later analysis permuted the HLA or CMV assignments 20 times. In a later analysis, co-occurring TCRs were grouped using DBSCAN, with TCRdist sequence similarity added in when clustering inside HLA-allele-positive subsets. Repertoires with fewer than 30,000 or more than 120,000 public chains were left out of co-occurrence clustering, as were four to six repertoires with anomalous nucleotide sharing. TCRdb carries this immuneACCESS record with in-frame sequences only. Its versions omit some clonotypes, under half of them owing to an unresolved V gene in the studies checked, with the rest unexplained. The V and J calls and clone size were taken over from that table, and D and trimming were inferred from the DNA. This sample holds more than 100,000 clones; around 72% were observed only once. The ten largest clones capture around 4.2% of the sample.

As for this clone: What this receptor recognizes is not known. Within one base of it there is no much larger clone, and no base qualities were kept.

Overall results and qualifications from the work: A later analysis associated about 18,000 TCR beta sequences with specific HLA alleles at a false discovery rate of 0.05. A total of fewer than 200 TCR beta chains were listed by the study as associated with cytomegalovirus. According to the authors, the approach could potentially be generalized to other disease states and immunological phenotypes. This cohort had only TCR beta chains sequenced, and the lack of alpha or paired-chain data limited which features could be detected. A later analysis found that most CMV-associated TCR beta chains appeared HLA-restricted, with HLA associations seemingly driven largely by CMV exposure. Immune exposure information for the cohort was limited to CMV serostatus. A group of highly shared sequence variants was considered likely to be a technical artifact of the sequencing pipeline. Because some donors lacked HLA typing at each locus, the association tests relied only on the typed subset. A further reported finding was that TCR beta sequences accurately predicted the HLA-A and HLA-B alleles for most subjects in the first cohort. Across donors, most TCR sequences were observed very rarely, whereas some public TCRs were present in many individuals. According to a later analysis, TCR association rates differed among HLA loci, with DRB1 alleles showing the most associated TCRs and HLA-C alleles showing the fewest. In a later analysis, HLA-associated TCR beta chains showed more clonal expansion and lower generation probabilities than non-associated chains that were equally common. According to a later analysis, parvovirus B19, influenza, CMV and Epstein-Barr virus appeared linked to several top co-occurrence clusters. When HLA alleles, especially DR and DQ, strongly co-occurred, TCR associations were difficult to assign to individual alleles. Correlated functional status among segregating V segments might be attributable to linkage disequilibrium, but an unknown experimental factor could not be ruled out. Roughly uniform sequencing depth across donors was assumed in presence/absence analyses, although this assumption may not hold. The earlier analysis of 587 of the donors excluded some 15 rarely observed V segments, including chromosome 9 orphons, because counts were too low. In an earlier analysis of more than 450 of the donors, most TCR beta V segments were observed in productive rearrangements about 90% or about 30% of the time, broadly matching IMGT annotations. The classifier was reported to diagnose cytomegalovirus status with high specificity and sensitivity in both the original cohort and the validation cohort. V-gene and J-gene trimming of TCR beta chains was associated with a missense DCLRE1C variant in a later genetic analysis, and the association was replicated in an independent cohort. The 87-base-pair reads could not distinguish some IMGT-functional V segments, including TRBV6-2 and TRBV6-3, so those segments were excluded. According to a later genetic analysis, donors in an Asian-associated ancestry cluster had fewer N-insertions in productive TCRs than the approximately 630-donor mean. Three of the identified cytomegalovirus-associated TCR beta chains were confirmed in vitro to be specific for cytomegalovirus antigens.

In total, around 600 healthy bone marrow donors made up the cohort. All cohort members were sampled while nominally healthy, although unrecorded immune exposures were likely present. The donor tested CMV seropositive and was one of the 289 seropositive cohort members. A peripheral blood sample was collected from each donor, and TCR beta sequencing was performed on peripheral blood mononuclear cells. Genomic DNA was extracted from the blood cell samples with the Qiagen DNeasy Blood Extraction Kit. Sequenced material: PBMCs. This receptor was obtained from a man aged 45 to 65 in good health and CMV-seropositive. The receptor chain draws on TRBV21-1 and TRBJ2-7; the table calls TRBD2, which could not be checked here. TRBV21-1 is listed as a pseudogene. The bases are TGTGCCAGCAGCAATTGGCGGTCAGGAGAGTCGCGGGAGTCCCCCTACGAGCAGTACTTC. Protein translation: CASSNWRSGESRESPYEQYF.